Given below is one T cell receptor (beta chain) in context. Its cognate antigen is unknown. Trimming cost V 4 bases and J 2 bases, with 12 bases left between them. CDR1 is LGHNA, CDR2 YSLEER, per germline. The CDR3 spans 16 residues. Unique molecular identifiers were incorporated during preparation of the TCRbeta library. TCRdb reprocessed the PCR reads with MiXCR, giving one entry per CDR3 protein. The table includes approximately 97,000 distinct CDR3 sequences, 7% to 8% detected once. This specimen comes from a study of T-cell reconstitution after alpha-beta-depleted transplantation in children. Findings and limits, study-wide: Expanded clones from the graft, numbering several hundred, reportedly supplied alpha-beta T cells about two months after transplant.

The sequencing here drew on PBMCs, taken before TCRalphabeta/CD19-depleted stem cell transplant. The V and J genes are TRBV4-3 and TRBJ2-6; perhaps TRBD1 as D (6 bases). This TCR was recovered from a boy between 2 and 15 years old with acute lymphoblastic leukemia, due to receive a stem cell transplant. CDR3 amino acids: CASSRGGGPGANVLTF. CDR3 coding DNA: TGCGCCAGCAGCCGGGGTGGGGGCCCTGGGGCCAACGTCCTGACTTTC.